Following are 10 T cell receptor beta chains from one sample sequenced in a study of shared clonotypes between healthy human individuals. The data were produced by immunoSEQ multiplex PCR, yet TCRdb's version contains in-frame clones alone and is incomplete. The data hold about 490,000 clones, with approximately 84% observed a single time. The sequenced sample consisted of PBMCs. Receptors originate from a woman in her thirties or forties in good health. Some clones in this sample may be carry-over from other donors' samples.

This clone was detected once. This rearrangement joins TRBV7-9 to TRBJ1-2; D gene unclear. This CDR3 is built from 18 residues. CDR1 SEHNR and CDR2 FQNEAQ come from the germline V gene (reference sequence). With 2 bases removed from V and 0 bases from J, the gap between germline ends came to 19 bases. The CDR3 region is CASSLYSSPSTSNYGYTF. In DNA form, the CDR3 reads TGTGCCAGCAGCTTATATTCTTCGCCCTCAACCTCTAACTATGGCTACACCTTC.

Comment on this clone: This sequence is one base from a far larger clone and is likely a read error. The rearrangement links TRBV11-2 to TRBJ1-2; weak D call: TRBD1 (5 bases). The CDR3 covers 16 residues. Germline loops: CDR1 SGHAT, CDR2 FQNNGV. The V gene lost 3 bases and the J gene lost 4 bases, with 18 bases spanning the gap. CDR3 DNA sequence: TGTGCCAGCAGCTTTAGTCGGGGGGTAGTTAGCTATGGCTACACCTTC. Protein sequence: CASSFSRGVVSYGYTF.

J is TRBJ2-2 and V is TRBV5-4; D is uncertain. Germline V gene lookup returns CDR1 SGHNT and CDR2 YYREEE (reference sequence). The CDR3 is 15 residues long. Trimming cost V 0 bases and J 2 bases, with 8 bases left between them. The chain's CDR3 is CASSLGVPNTGELFF. The CDR3 DNA reads TGTGCCAGCAGCTTGGGGGTACCTAACACCGGGGAGCTGTTTTTT. Full variable domain (rest looked up from reference TRBV5-4 and TRBJ2-2): ETGVTQSPTHLIKTRGQQVTLRCSSQSGHNTVSWYQQALGQGPQFIFQYYREEENGRGNFPPRFSGLQFPNYSSELNVNALELDDSALYLCASSLGVPNTGELFFGEGSRLTVL.

This clone occurred a few times. This chain connects TRBV7-2 to TRBJ2-3; tentatively, D is TRBD1 or TRBD2 (5 bases each). Germline values: CDR1 SGHTA, CDR2 FQGNSA. V was cut by 5 bases and J by 0 bases, with 12 bases left in between. The CDR3 has 15 amino acids. The CDR3: CASSTTGASTDTQYF. The CDR3 nucleotides read TGTGCCAGCAGCACCACCGGGGCGAGCACAGATACGCAGTATTTT.

This clone was seen at least ten times. Other nucleotide sequences from this sample produce the same CDR3. The V and J genes are TRBV7-6 and TRBJ2-7; unclear D gene. The V end lost 1 base, the J end lost 0 bases, and 10 bases lay between the germline ends. CDR3 length: 15 residues. Germline V CDR1 and CDR2: SGHVS, FNYEAQ. CDR3 region: CASSLGAGSSYEQYF. CDR3 in DNA: TGTGCCAGCAGCTTAGGGGCTGGAAGCTCCTACGAGCAGTACTTC.

The chain links TRBV6-5 to TRBJ2-3; 9 bases are shared with TRBD2. This CDR3 has 15 residues. Germline V gene sequence: CDR1 MNHEY, CDR2 SVGAGI. The ends lost 2 bases at V and 4 bases at J; junction bases unmatched: 4. This CDR3 is CASSYGGRAADTQYF. Written as DNA, the CDR3 is TGTGCCAGCAGTTACGGCGGGAGGGCCGCAGATACGCAGTATTTT.

This clone was found once. It may be a read error: a sequence one base away is much more abundant. The chain recombines TRBV28 with TRBJ2-3, with D uncertain. Trimming removed 0 bases from V and 0 bases from J, with 13 bases in between. Germline V gene sequence: CDR1 MDHEN, CDR2 SYDVKM. The length of the CDR3 is 17 residues. CDR3: CASSLCSKVISTDTQYF. The CDR3 DNA reads as TGTGCCAGCAGTTTATGCAGTAAAGTCATTAGCACAGATACGCAGTATTTT.

This chain joins TRBV25-1 and TRBJ2-1; 9 bases map to TRBD1. Trimming cost V 4 bases and J 7 bases; bases outside gene matches: 8. The CDR3 loop spans 15 amino acids. From germline, CDR1 is MGHDK and CDR2 SYGVNS. The chain's CDR3 is CASSARDRDLNEQFF. The CDR3 coding sequence is TGTGCCAGCAGTGCCCGGGACAGGGATTTAAATGAGCAGTTCTTC. Combining the CDR3 with reference TRBV25-1 and TRBJ2-1 gives the whole variable domain EADIYQTPRYLVIGTGKKITLECSQTMGHDKMYWYQQDPGMELHLIHYSYGVNSTEKGDLSSESTVSRIRTEHFPLTLESARPSHTSQYLCASSARDRDLNEQFFGPGTRLTVL.

This clone occurred many times. The chain uses TRBV13 and TRBJ2-1; TRBD2 is a possible D gene (5 bases). V gave up 4 bases and J gave up 9 bases, with 10 bases separating them. Per germline, CDR1 PRHDT and CDR2 FYEKMQ (reference sequence). The CDR3 sequence is 12 residues long. CDR3 sequence reads: CASSSTSGEQFF. The CDR3 DNA sequence: TGTGCCAGCAGCTCCACTAGTGGTGAGCAGTTCTTC.

This sequence joins TRBV19 and TRBJ2-3; 7 bases are a match to TRBD2. CDR3 size: 16 residues. Trimming took 5 bases from V and 1 from J; bases not matched to a gene: 9. Germline V gene sequence: CDR1 LNHDA, CDR2 SQIVND (reference sequence). In DNA form, the CDR3 reads TGTGCCAGTAGTCGGAGGCGGGAGATGGGCACAGATACGCAGTATTTT. This gives the protein CASSRRREMGTDTQYF.